This TCR beta chain was captured by sequencing in a study of blood T cell repertoires in COVID-19. Whole-study context: Sources were T cells, B-cell-depleted T cells, or PBMCs; the material itself was cDNA or gDNA.

Clinical history as reported by participants underpinned cohort assignment. This clone was detected only a few times. The repertoire was sequenced with immunoSEQ multiplex PCR; TCRdb's copy has only in-frame clones and lacks some. Here the sample spans nearly 400,000 clones, around nine tenths being singletons. Germline V gene lookup returns CDR1 SGHTA and CDR2 FQGTGA. V gave up 3 bases and J gave up 1 base, with 12 bases separating them. The CDR3 is 15 amino acids. The sequencing sample was made of PBMCs or T cells enriched from blood (not recorded which). This sequence joins TRBV7-3 and TRBJ1-1; a weak D match, TRBD1 (6 bases). The TCR originated in a woman aged 30 to 39 who had recovered from COVID-19. CDR3 nucleotide sequence: TGTGCCAGCAGCTTCCAGGGGAGAGGGAACACTGAAGCTTTCTTT. This codes for CASSFQGRGNTEAFF.